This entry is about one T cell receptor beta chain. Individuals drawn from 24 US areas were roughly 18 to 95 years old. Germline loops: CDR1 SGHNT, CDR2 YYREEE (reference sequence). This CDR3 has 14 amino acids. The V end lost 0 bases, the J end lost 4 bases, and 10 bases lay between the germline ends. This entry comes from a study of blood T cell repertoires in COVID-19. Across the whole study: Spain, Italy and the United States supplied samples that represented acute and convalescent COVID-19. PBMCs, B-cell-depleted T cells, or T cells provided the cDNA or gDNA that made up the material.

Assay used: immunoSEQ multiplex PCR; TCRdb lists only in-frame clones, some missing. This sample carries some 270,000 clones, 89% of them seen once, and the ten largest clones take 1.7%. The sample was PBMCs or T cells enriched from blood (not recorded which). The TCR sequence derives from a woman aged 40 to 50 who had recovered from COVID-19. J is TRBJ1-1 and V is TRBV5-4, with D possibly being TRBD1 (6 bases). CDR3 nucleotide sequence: TGTGCCAGCAGCTTGGCAAGAGGGGGCACTGAAGCTTTCTTT. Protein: CASSLARGGTEAFF. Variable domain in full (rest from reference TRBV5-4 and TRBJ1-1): ETGVTQSPTHLIKTRGQQVTLRCSSQSGHNTVSWYQQALGQGPQFIFQYYREEENGRGNFPPRFSGLQFPNYSSELNVNALELDDSALYLCASSLARGGTEAFFGQGTRLTVV.